These 27 T cell receptor beta chains came from one sample sequenced in a study of blood T cell repertoires in COVID-19. Data came from immunoSEQ multiplex PCR; TCRdb stores just in-frame clones and leaves some out. The sample lists approximately 220,000 clones, 70% to 90% seen once, with around 3.8% in the top ten. The specimen was PBMCs or T cells enriched from blood (not recorded which). These receptors all stem from a woman aged 35 to 49 with acute COVID-19.

The rearrangement uses TRBV30 and TRBJ1-4; tentatively, D is TRBD1 (5 bases). CDR1 and CDR2 (germline): GTSNPN, SVGIG (reference sequence). The CDR3 has 16 residues. The ends were cut back, 1 base at V and 8 bases at J, with 20 bases in the middle. In nucleotides, the CDR3 is TGTGCCTGGAGTGCCACAGGCCTTGGGGCAGGGGAAAAACTGTTTTTT. It encodes CAWSATGLGAGEKLFF.

This clone was recorded once. V gene TRBV7-9 combines with J gene TRBJ1-1; D gene unclear. This CDR3 has 17 amino acids. Germline loops: CDR1 SEHNR, CDR2 FQNEAQ (reference sequence). Between the trimmed V and J ends, which lost 4 bases and 1 base, there was a span of 19 bases. The CDR3 bases are TGTGCCAGCAGCTCTCTTGATCCCCCGACACAGAACACTGAAGCTTTCTTT. It encodes CASSSLDPPTQNTEAFF.

The chain carries TRBV2 and TRBJ2-5; D gene unclear. CDR1 is SNHLY and CDR2 is FYNNEI in the germline V gene. This CDR3 region has 15 residues. Deletions cut 4 bases from V and 2 bases from J, with 14 bases between. CDR3 amino acids: CASSVRDFAQETQYF. The CDR3 region has the DNA TGTGCCAGCAGTGTACGAGACTTCGCACAAGAGACCCAGTACTTC.

The chain combines TRBV2 with TRBJ2-3; D may be TRBD1 (6 bases). Per germline, CDR1 SNHLY and CDR2 FYNNEI. With 6 bases removed from V and 0 bases from J, the gap between germline ends came to 13 bases. The CDR3 runs to 15 residues. CDR3 protein: CASRSTGSSTDTQYF. Written as DNA, the CDR3 is TGTGCCAGCAGATCGACAGGTTCTAGCACAGATACGCAGTATTTT.

The rearrangement joins TRBV24-1 to TRBJ1-5; TRBD1 agrees at 7 bases. Germline loops: CDR1 KGHDR, CDR2 SFDVKD. V trimming: 3 bases; J trimming: 4 bases; junction bases outside the gene matches: 8. The CDR3 loop spans 16 amino acids. In DNA form, the CDR3 reads TGTGCCACCAGTGATCGAGTAGGGGGCACAAATCAGCCCCAGCATTTT. Its protein is CATSDRVGGTNQPQHF.

This clone appeared a single time. J is TRBJ2-5 and V is TRBV27; 8 positions agree with TRBD1. The CDR3 is 15 amino acids. J was trimmed by 5 bases and V by 6 bases; bases with no gene match: 11. Germline V CDR1 and CDR2: MNHEY, SMNVEV (reference sequence). The CDR3 protein is CASRDIGQGAETQYF. For the CDR3, the DNA is TGTGCCAGCAGGGACATAGGGCAGGGGGCCGAGACCCAGTACTTC.

The chain joins TRBV25-1 to TRBJ1-2, with D maybe TRBD1 (5 bases). Trimming cost V 0 bases and J 2 bases, with 10 bases left between them. The length of the CDR3 is 15 residues. Germline V lookup: CDR1 MGHDK, CDR2 SYGVNS. CDR3 DNA: TGTGCCAGCAGTGAATACCGGACACCAAACTATGGCTACACCTTC. Its translation is CASSEYRTPNYGYTF.

In this sample, this clone turned up a few times. The chain couples TRBV11-2 to TRBJ1-1, with a weak D call TRBD1 (5 bases). Germline assignment: CDR1 SGHAT and CDR2 FQNNGV. Trimming left V 5 bases short and J 7 bases short, with 17 bases between. This CDR3 contains 14 residues. The chain's CDR3 is CASSPLGGSDEAFF. CDR3 nucleotides: TGTGCCAGCAGCCCCCTGGGGGGGTCGGATGAAGCTTTCTTT.

This chain connects TRBV6-6 to TRBJ2-7; 12 bases are shared with TRBD2. The CDR3 contains 14 residues. Losses at the gene ends were 6 bases for V and 7 bases for J; bases not matched to a gene: 7. Per the germline V gene, CDR1 is MNHNY and CDR2 is SVGAGI (reference sequence). The CDR3 is CASSPSGGAREQYF. CDR3 in DNA: TGTGCCAGCAGCCCTAGCGGGGGGGCGCGGGAGCAGTACTTC.

This clone was picked up one time. The chain joins TRBV19 to TRBJ1-4; TRBD1 might be the D (5 bases). The CDR3 is 15 amino acids. Trimming removed 6 bases at V and 6 bases at J, with 17 bases between. CDR1 is LNHDA and CDR2 is SQIVND in the germline V gene (reference sequence). The CDR3 spells CASRGASVGDEKLFF. The CDR3 DNA reads as TGTGCCAGTAGAGGGGCCTCGGTCGGTGATGAAAAACTGTTTTTT.

This chain connects TRBV5-1 to TRBJ1-1; 7 bases map to TRBD1. J lost 5 bases, V lost 2 bases, and 3 bases had no gene match. CDR3 length equals 13 residues. CDR1 is SGHRS and CDR2 is YFSETQ in the germline V gene. CDR3 residues: CASSLTGETEAFF. CDR3 DNA: TGCGCCAGCAGCTTAACAGGGGAGACTGAAGCTTTCTTT.

This chain connects TRBV6-6 to TRBJ1-3; D unclear. This CDR3 is built from 17 residues. From germline, CDR1 is MNHNY and CDR2 SVGAGI (reference sequence). V was trimmed by 5 bases and J by 0 bases, leaving 17 bases between them. The CDR3 loop reads CASSRTPGILSGNTIYF. CDR3 bases: TGTGCCAGCAGTCGAACCCCCGGTATTCTCTCTGGAAACACCATATATTTT.

The chain is built from TRBV7-3 and TRBJ2-2; possible D gene TRBD2, 6 bases. Germline CDR1 and CDR2: SGHTA and FQGTGA. Trimming took off 1 base at V and 6 bases at J, with 15 bases between the two ends. This CDR3 is 16 amino acids long. CDR3 in DNA: TGTGCCAGCAGCTTAATAGGTTCAGGGAGGTCCGGGGAGCTGTTTTTT. The encoded protein is CASSLIGSGRSGELFF.

This clone was seen just once. The chain has TRBV5-1 and TRBJ1-2; TRBD1 matches at 7 bases. The junction had 8 bases not matched to a gene; V was cut back by 0 bases and J by 6 bases. Looked up from germline, CDR1 is SGHRS and CDR2 is YFSETQ. CDR3 length: 15 residues. CDR3 residues: CASSLGPEGAHGYTF. CDR3 DNA: TGCGCCAGCAGCTTGGGACCCGAGGGGGCGCATGGCTACACCTTC.

The V call is TRBV27, the J call TRBJ1-5; a possible D gene is TRBD1 (6 bases). V shed 5 bases and J shed 2 bases, with 10 bases lying between them. The CDR3 is 14 amino acids. The germline CDR1 and CDR2 sequences are MNHEY and SMNVEV (reference sequence). The CDR3 is CASSPDSRNQPQHF. The DNA for the CDR3 is TGTGCCAGCAGTCCGGACAGTCGCAATCAGCCCCAGCATTTT.

This clone was picked up one time. The CDR3 loop reads CASSLQGTGYGYTF. The DNA for the CDR3 is TGTGCCAGCAGCCTCCAAGGGACAGGGTACGGCTACACCTTC. This chain connects TRBV5-6 to TRBJ1-2; 9 bases fit TRBD1. The CDR3 totals 14 residues. Germline V gives CDR1 SGHDT, CDR2 YYEEEE. The V and J ends lost 4 bases and 8 bases, in that order; junction bases with no gene match: 9.

J is TRBJ1-6 and V is TRBV9, with 10 bases identical to TRBD1. The V segment lost 1 base and the J segment 7 bases; nucleotides outside the gene matches: 2. The germline V gene has CDR1 SGDLS and CDR2 YYNGEE. The CDR3 extends over 15 amino acids. The CDR3 sequence: CASSVMGQGNSPLHF. CDR3 in DNA: TGTGCCAGCAGCGTAATGGGACAGGGGAATTCACCCCTCCACTTT.

The chain recombines TRBV7-8 with TRBJ1-2, with D maybe TRBD1 (6 bases). V was clipped by 4 bases and J by 4 bases, with 10 bases between them. This CDR3 is built from 13 residues. Germline V CDR1 and CDR2: SGHVS, FQNEAQ. CDR3 sequence (DNA): TGTGCCAGCAGCTCGGACAGTGGCTATGGCTACACCTTC. It codes for CASSSDSGYGYTF.

The CDR3 loop is CASKGQGATEAFF. In DNA form, the CDR3 reads TGTGCCAGTAAAGGACAGGGGGCGACTGAAGCTTTCTTT. The gene calls are TRBV19 and TRBJ1-1; 11 bases match TRBD1. Germline loops: CDR1 LNHDA, CDR2 SQIVND (reference sequence). Unmatched junction bases numbered 3, after V lost 7 bases and J lost 5 bases. CDR3 length: 13 amino acids. Drawing the rest from reference TRBV19 and TRBJ1-1, the complete variable domain is DGGITQSPKYLFRKEGQNVTLSCEQNLNHDAMYWYRQDPGQGLRLIYYSQIVNDFQKGDIAEGYSVSREKKESFPLTVTSAQKNPTAFYLCASKGQGATEAFFGQGTRLTVV.

The rearrangement joins TRBV27 to TRBJ1-5; perhaps TRBD1 as D (6 bases). Germline CDR1 MNHEY, CDR2 SMNVEV (reference sequence). The CDR3 contains 14 residues. V shed 1 base and J shed 6 bases, with 10 bases lying between them. CDR3 protein: CASSLYRAGQPQHF. CDR3 DNA sequence: TGTGCCAGCAGTTTATACAGGGCGGGTCAGCCCCAGCATTTT.

The chain employs TRBV5-5 and TRBJ1-2, with 8 bases identical to TRBD1. The length of the CDR3 is 14 residues. Germline values: CDR1 SGHKS, CDR2 YYEKEE (reference sequence). The J segment lost 7 bases and the V segment lost 2 bases, leaving 7 bases of the junction unmatched. CDR3 nucleotide sequence: TGTGCCAGCAGCTTTACAGGGGGGACCTTTGGCTACACCTTC. Its translation: CASSFTGGTFGYTF.

This chain joins TRBV3-1 (or the pseudogene TRBV3-2) and TRBJ2-3, with D possibly matching TRBD1 (6 bases). The V end lost 3 bases, the J end lost 1 base, and 17 bases lay between the germline ends. Germline lookup yields CDR1 LGHDT and CDR2 YNNKEL (reference sequence). This CDR3 has 17 residues. The CDR3 reads CASSHTPPRGRTDTQYF. The CDR3 coding sequence is TGTGCCAGCAGCCACACTCCCCCCAGGGGCCGCACAGATACGCAGTATTTT.

As DNA, the CDR3 is TGTGCCAGCAGCCTATCCGGGACAGGGGGCGAGAGACGAGCTTTCTTT. Translated: CASSLSGTGGERRAFF. The genes are TRBV7-9 and TRBJ1-1; TRBD1 matches at 12 bases. CDR1 is SEHNR, CDR2 FQNEAQ, per germline (reference sequence). The V segment lost 5 bases and the J segment 10 bases; nucleotides outside the gene matches: 14. The CDR3 totals 16 residues. The entire variable domain, with the rest obtained from reference TRBV7-9 and TRBJ1-1, is as follows: DTGVSQNPRHKITKRGQNVTFRCDPISEHNRLYWYRQTLGQGPEFLTYFQNEAQLEKSRLLSDRFSAERPKGSFSTLEIQRTEQGDSAMYLCASSLSGTGGERRAFFGQGTRLTVV.

Remarks on this clone: The same CDR3 is also encoded by other DNA sequences in this sample. The chain recombines TRBV7-9 with TRBJ1-1; D remains unclear. This CDR3 is built from 13 residues. In germline, CDR1 is SEHNR, CDR2 FQNEAQ (reference sequence). Trimming shortened V by 4 bases and J by 2 bases, and 8 bases separated the two germline ends. The CDR3 loop reads CASSSRGNTEAFF. CDR3 in DNA: TGTGCCAGCAGCTCTCGGGGAAACACTGAAGCTTTCTTT.

V usage is TRBV5-6 and J usage is TRBJ1-2, with 10 bases lining up with TRBD1. V was pared by 2 bases and J by 4 bases, with 5 bases of the junction left unmatched. Germline-derived CDR1 and CDR2 are SGHDT and YYEEEE. The CDR3 runs to 15 residues. This CDR3 is CASSFWDRGTYGYTF. CDR3 DNA: TGTGCCAGCAGCTTCTGGGACAGGGGCACCTATGGCTACACCTTC.

This clone was counted a single time. This sequence joins TRBV5-5 and TRBJ2-5, with D maybe TRBD1 (6 bases). V was cut by 2 bases and J by 2 bases, with 7 bases left in between. The CDR3 is made up of 13 amino acids. Germline V CDR1 and CDR2: SGHKS, YYEKEE (reference sequence). Here the CDR3 DNA reads TGTGCCAGCAGCTTTGGACAGCAAGAGACCCAGTACTTC. Residues: CASSFGQQETQYF.

V and J are TRBV3-1 (or the pseudogene TRBV3-2) and TRBJ2-6; tentatively, D is TRBD1 (5 bases). The germline gives CDR1 LGHDT, CDR2 YNNKEL (reference sequence). Trimming left V 2 bases short and J 4 bases short, with 18 bases between. This CDR3 contains 18 residues. The CDR3 loop is CASSQSTRVLRGANVLTF. CDR3 nucleotides: TGTGCCAGCAGCCAATCTACCAGGGTCTTGAGAGGGGCCAACGTCCTGACTTTC.